This T cell receptor beta chain was sequenced during a study of molecular identifiers for immune sequencing clone quantification. This clonotype has at least ten counts. TCRdb reprocessed the PCR reads with MiXCR, giving one entry per CDR3 protein. The sample includes some 65,000 distinct CDR3 sequences, around 18% of them seen just once. The clonotype comes from a human donor in good health. Some libraries in this study had Jurkat cell RNA spiked in. Specimen: naive CD8+ T cells from blood, with Jurkat cell RNA spiked in. Subset in this sample: FACS-sorted CD8+CD4-CCR7+CD45RA+ naive T cells.

The CDR3 region is CASSFLAGTDTQYF. In DNA, the CDR3 is TGTGCCAGCAGCTTCCTAGCGGGCACAGATACGCAGTATTTT. V and J are TRBV7-8 and TRBJ2-3; TRBD2 agrees at 7 bases. The CDR3 covers 14 residues. V was clipped by 3 bases and J by 1 base; unmatched bases: 1. Germline CDR1 and CDR2: SGHVS and FQNEAQ.